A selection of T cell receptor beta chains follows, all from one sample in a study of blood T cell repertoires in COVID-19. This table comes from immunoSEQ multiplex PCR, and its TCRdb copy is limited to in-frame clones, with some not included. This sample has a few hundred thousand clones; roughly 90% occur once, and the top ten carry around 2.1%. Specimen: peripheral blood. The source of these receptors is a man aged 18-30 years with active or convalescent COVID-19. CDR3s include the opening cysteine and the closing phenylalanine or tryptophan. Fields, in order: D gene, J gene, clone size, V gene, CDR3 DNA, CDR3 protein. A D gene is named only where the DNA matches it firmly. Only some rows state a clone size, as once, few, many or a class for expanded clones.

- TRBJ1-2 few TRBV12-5 TGTGCTAGTGGTCCCAGAGGTCCGGACTATGGCTACACCTTC CASGPRGPDYGYTF
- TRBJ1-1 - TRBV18 TGTGCCAGCTCACTTCCCGCGGTGACCACTGAAGCTTTCTTT CASSLPAVTTEAFF
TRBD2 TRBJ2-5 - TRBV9 TGTGCCAGCAGCGTAGGGGGTAGCGGGATAGAGACCCAGTACTTC CASSVGGSGIETQYF
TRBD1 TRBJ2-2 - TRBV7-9 TGTGCCAGCAGAGGGACAGGGGATAGAACCGGGGAGCTGTTTTTT CASRGTGDRTGELFF
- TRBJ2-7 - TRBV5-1 TGCGCCAGCAGTCCCGACAGGAACAACTACGAGCAGTACTTC CASSPDRNNYEQYF
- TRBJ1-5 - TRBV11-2 TGTGCCAGCAGCCCCTCCGAGAATCAGCCCCAGCATTTT CASSPSENQPQHF
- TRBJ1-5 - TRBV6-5 TGTGCCAACAGTCGGGATAGCCATCAGCCCCAGCATTTT CANSRDSHQPQHF
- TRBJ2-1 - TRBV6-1 TGTGCCAGCAGTGAAACAGGTCTTGGTGAGCAGTTCTTC CASSETGLGEQFF
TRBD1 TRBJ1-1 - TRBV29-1 TGCAGCGTGGGGACAGCCGTGAAAGCTTTCTTT CSVGTAVKAFF
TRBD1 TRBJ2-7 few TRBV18 TGTGCCAGCTCACCACGGGACAGGGCCTACGAGCAGTACTTC CASSPRDRAYEQYF
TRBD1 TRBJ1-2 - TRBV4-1 TGCGCCAGCAGCAGACGGGACAGGGAAAAGGGCTACACCTTC CASSRRDREKGYTF
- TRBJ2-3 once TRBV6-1 TGTGCCAGCAGTGAATATCCCGGTCCTAGCACAGATACGCAGTATTTT CASSEYPGPSTDTQYF
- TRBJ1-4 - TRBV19 TGTGCCAGTAATTACAGAGTAAATGAAAAACTGTTTTTT CASNYRVNEKLFF
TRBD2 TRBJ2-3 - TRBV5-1 TGCGCCAGCAGCCCTACTAGCGGGGGGAGGGGCACAGATACGCAGTATTTT CASSPTSGGRGTDTQYF
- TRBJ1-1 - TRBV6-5 TGTGCCAGCAGTTACGCAGGATCTCCTGAAGCTTTCTTT CASSYAGSPEAFF
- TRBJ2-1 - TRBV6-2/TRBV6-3 TGTGCCAGCAGTTTGGGTGAGGAGTACAATGAGCAGTTCTTC CASSLGEEYNEQFF
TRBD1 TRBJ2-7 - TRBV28 TGTGCCAGCAGTTCCGCCGGGACAGGGCCCCACGAGCAGTACTTC CASSSAGTGPHEQYF
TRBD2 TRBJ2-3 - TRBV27 TGTGCCAGCAGTTTAGCGGGGGGAGGGGATACGCAGTATTTT CASSLAGGGDTQYF
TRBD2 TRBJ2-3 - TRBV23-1 TGCGCCAGCAGCCTTAGCGGGAGTGAGACAGATACGCAGTATTTT CASSLSGSETDTQYF
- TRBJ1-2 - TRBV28 TGTGCCAGCAGCCCTAGCATAACAGGGTTAGCTAACTATGGCTACACCTTC CASSPSITGLANYGYTF
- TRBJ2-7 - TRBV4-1 TGCGCCAGCAGCCAAGATGCCCGGGTATACGGCGAGCAGTACTTC CASSQDARVYGEQYF
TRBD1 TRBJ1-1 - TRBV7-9 TGTGCCAGCAGCGGAGGACAGGGCGCGACGGTGAACACTGAAGCTTTCTTT CASSGGQGATVNTEAFF
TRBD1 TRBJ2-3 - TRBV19 TGTGCCAGTAGTATAAGGGACAGGGGTAGAGATACGCAGTATTTT CASSIRDRGRDTQYF
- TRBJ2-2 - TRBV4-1 TGCGCCAGCAGCCAAGGGGTGGAGGACGGAGGTACCGGGGAGCTGTTTTTT CASSQGVEDGGTGELFF
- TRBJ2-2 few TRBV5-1 TGCGCCAGCAGCCAGAACACCGGGGAGCTGTTTTTT CASSQNTGELFF
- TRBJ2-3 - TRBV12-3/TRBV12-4 TGTGCCAGCAGTTATATAGAAGATACGCAGTATTTT CASSYIEDTQYF
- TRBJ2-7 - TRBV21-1 TGTGCCAGCAGCGCCGGGACTAGCGGGGGTAACGAGCAGTACTTC CASSAGTSGGNEQYF
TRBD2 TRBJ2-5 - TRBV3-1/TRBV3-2 TGTGCCAGCAGTGACGGAAGCGGGGTTCAGAGCCAAGAGACCCAGTACTTC CASSDGSGVQSQETQYF
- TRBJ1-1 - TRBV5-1 TGCGCCAGCAGGTCGACAGGTCTGGTCTCTGAAGCTTTCTTT CASRSTGLVSEAFF
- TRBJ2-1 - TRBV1 TGCACCAGCAGCCGCCCAGTAGCGGGAGTACCCTACAATGAGCAGTTCTTC CTSSRPVAGVPYNEQFF
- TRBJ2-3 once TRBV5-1 TGCGCCAGCAGCTTGGCCGCGACGGGGAATACGCAGTATTTT CASSLAATGNTQYF
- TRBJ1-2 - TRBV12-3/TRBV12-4 TGTGCCAGCAGCCTCGGTCATGGCTACACCTTC CASSLGHGYTF
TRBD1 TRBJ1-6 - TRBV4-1 TGCGCCAGCAGCCAACTGACCGGGACAGGGCAATCACCCCTCCACTTT CASSQLTGTGQSPLHF